Listed below are T cell receptor beta chains from one sample, sequenced in a study of identical twins. A single record per CDR3 protein comes from TCRdb applying MiXCR to the 5' RACE reads. The table records about 720,000 distinct CDR3 sequences, approximately 18% of them present only once. The data also belong to a second study, concerning T cells expressing NK-cell markers.

Sequencing used PBMCs. The receptors here all came from a woman between 18 and 29 years old in good health. CDR3s include the opening cysteine and the closing phenylalanine or tryptophan. A D gene is named only where the DNA matches it firmly. A row's size may be missing; if present it is once, few, many or a size class.

J	V	size	D	CDR3	DNA
TRBJ2-5	TRBV27	.	.	CASSLTPRRETQYF	TGTGCCAGCAGTTTAACCCCCCGAAGAGAGACCCAGTACTTC
TRBJ1-1	TRBV29-1	.	.	CSVDRANTEAFF	TGCAGCGTTGACAGGGCCAACACTGAAGCTTTCTTT
TRBJ2-4	TRBV6-5	few	.	CASSYLANGPHKLYF	TGTGCCAGCAGTTATCTAGCTAATGGGCCCCACAAGCTGTACTTC
TRBJ1-1	TRBV29-1	once	.	CSVGGAFF	TGCAGCGTTGGAGGAGCTTTCTTT
TRBJ1-1	TRBV6-1	few	.	CASLWGGQPNTEAFF	TGTGCCAGCCTCTGGGGCGGCCAGCCGAACACTGAAGCTTTCTTT
TRBJ2-3	TRBV18	.	.	CASSLAHTQYF	TGTGCCAGCTCACTGGCGCATACGCAGTATTTT
TRBJ1-5	TRBV7-9	.	TRBD1	CASSFEGASQPQHF	TGTGCCAGCAGCTTTGAGGGGGCTAGTCAGCCCCAGCATTTT
TRBJ2-5	TRBV21-1	few	.	CASSNVQGGSPSETQYF	TGTGCCAGCAGCAACGTTCAGGGGGGCAGCCCGTCGGAGACCCAGTACTTC
TRBJ2-5	TRBV20-1	few	TRBD1	CSAWDRLKTKETQYF	TGCAGTGCTTGGGACAGGCTTAAAACGAAAGAGACCCAGTACTTC
TRBJ2-3	TRBV9	few	.	CATINDRGGDTQYF	TGTGCCACCATAAATGACAGGGGAGGGGATACGCAGTATTTT
TRBJ1-6	TRBV27	.	TRBD1	CASSLLAGQGNSPLHF	TGTGCCAGCAGCCTCTTAGCAGGACAGGGGAATTCACCCCTCCACTTT
TRBJ1-2	TRBV12-3/TRBV12-4	many	.	CASSLLGDYGYTF	TGTGCCAGCAGTTTATTAGGGGATTATGGCTACACCTTC
TRBJ2-3	TRBV15	.	.	CATSRGFEWTDTQYF	TGTGCCACCAGCAGGGGGTTTGAGTGGACAGATACGCAGTATTTT
TRBJ2-1	TRBV5-1	.	TRBD1	CASSTQGAFGYNEQFF	TGCGCCAGCAGCACACAGGGGGCATTCGGGTACAATGAGCAGTTCTTC
TRBJ2-3	TRBV20-1	few	TRBD1	CSARGRGALTGGTDTQYF	TGCAGTGCTAGAGGTCGCGGGGCCCTGACAGGGGGGACAGATACGCAGTATTTT
TRBJ2-2	TRBV9	few	.	CASSVAAGQRNGELFF	TGTGCCAGCAGCGTAGCAGCGGGTCAGAGGAACGGGGAGCTGTTTTTT
TRBJ1-5	TRBV12-3/TRBV12-4	many	.	CASSFGWTNNQPQHF	TGTGCCAGCAGTTTTGGGTGGACGAACAATCAGCCCCAGCATTTT
TRBJ2-2	TRBV19	.	.	CASSIDYRGTGELFF	TGTGCCAGTAGTATAGATTACCGGGGCACCGGGGAGCTGTTTTTT
TRBJ2-6	TRBV20-1	.	TRBD2	CSALLAGEGSGANVLTF	TGCAGTGCCTTACTAGCGGGAGAGGGATCTGGGGCCAACGTCCTGACTTTC
TRBJ2-3	TRBV4-2	.	.	CASSQGVRAEDTQYF	TGTGCCAGCAGCCAAGGGGTAAGGGCGGAAGATACGCAGTATTTT
TRBJ2-3	TRBV7-2	few	TRBD2	CASSLWDYYTDTQYF	TGTGCCAGCAGCTTATGGGACTACTACACAGATACGCAGTATTTT
TRBJ1-2	TRBV10-3	.	.	CAISAPGWYGYTF	TGTGCCATCTCGGCTCCCGGCTGGTATGGCTACACCTTC
TRBJ2-3	TRBV6-1	.	.	CASSGGTEAYTQYF	TGTGCCAGTTCAGGCGGGACAGAGGCATATACGCAGTATTTT
TRBJ2-4	TRBV6-5	.	.	CASSYSAGAVAKNIQYF	TGTGCCAGCAGTTACTCCGCGGGCGCGGTAGCCAAAAACATTCAGTACTTC
TRBJ2-1	TRBV20-1	.	.	CSARLGIGNEQFF	TGCAGTGCTAGGTTGGGGATCGGAAATGAGCAGTTCTTC
TRBJ2-5	TRBV20-1	.	.	CSASYRSGPETQYF	TGCAGTGCTAGTTATCGGTCCGGGCCAGAGACCCAGTACTTC
TRBJ2-7	TRBV7-2	.	TRBD1	CASSSSRDRGYEQYF	TGTGCCAGCAGCTCCAGCCGGGACAGGGGATACGAGCAGTACTTC
TRBJ2-7	TRBV6-5	.	TRBD2	CASSYQRGYEQYF	TGTGCCAGCAGTTACCAGCGGGGCTACGAGCAGTACTTC
TRBJ2-7	TRBV6-1	.	.	CASIGEMREQYF	TGTGCCAGCATTGGGGAGATGAGAGAGCAGTACTTC
TRBJ1-2	TRBV7-3	.	.	CASSPYINYGYTF	TGTGCCAGCAGCCCATACATAAACTATGGCTACACCTTC
TRBJ1-3	TRBV6-5	.	.	CASGTGNTIYF	TGTGCCTCAGGCACTGGAAACACCATATATTTT
TRBJ1-2	TRBV12-3/TRBV12-4	many	TRBD1	CASSGWTTGNGYTF	TGTGCCAGCAGTGGATGGACGACAGGGAATGGCTACACCTTC
TRBJ2-1	TRBV5-1	.	.	CASTTRGFGNEQFF	TGCGCCAGCACCACCAGGGGATTCGGCAATGAGCAGTTCTTC
TRBJ2-7	TRBV12-3/TRBV12-4	many	.	CASSLRHEQYF	TGTGCCAGCAGTTTAAGGCACGAGCAGTACTTC
TRBJ2-3	TRBV5-1	.	TRBD2	CASSLFLAGDTDTQYF	TGCGCCAGCAGCTTGTTCTTAGCGGGGGACACAGATACGCAGTATTTT
TRBJ2-1	TRBV5-1	.	.	CASSPLLGGHEQFF	TGCGCCAGCAGCCCGCTTTTGGGGGGACATGAGCAGTTCTTC
TRBJ2-5	TRBV7-6	once	.	CASSWVVGEGAQYF	TGTGCCAGCAGCTGGGTGGTAGGGGAAGGGGCCCAGTACTTC
TRBJ2-3	TRBV29-1	.	.	CSVIEGGTDTQYF	TGCAGCGTGATCGAGGGAGGCACAGATACGCAGTATTTT
TRBJ2-2	TRBV27	few	TRBD2	CASSRAGTNGELFF	TGTGCCAGCAGCCGAGCGGGGACGAACGGGGAGCTGTTTTTT
TRBJ2-3	TRBV12-3/TRBV12-4	many	TRBD2	CASSLSGGRTDTQYF	TGTGCCAGCAGCTTAAGCGGGGGGCGCACAGATACGCAGTATTTT
TRBJ1-2	TRBV11-2	.	.	CASSPGRTNYGYTF	TGTGCCAGCAGCCCGGGACGGACTAACTATGGCTACACCTTC
TRBJ2-2	TRBV7-2	.	.	CASSLRRALAGELFF	TGTGCCAGCAGCTTACGGCGGGCCCTGGCCGGGGAGCTGTTTTTT
TRBJ1-4	TRBV20-1	few	TRBD1	CSAPIGTGFREKLFF	TGCAGTGCGCCCATCGGGACAGGGTTTCGGGAAAAACTGTTTTTT
TRBJ2-7	TRBV5-6	.	.	CASSLGGTNYEQYF	TGTGCCAGCAGCTTGGGTGGTACAAATTACGAGCAGTACTTC
TRBJ2-7	TRBV7-9	.	.	CASSLEEQVGYHWEQYF	TGTGCCAGCAGCTTAGAAGAGCAAGTAGGCTACCACTGGGAGCAGTACTTC
TRBJ2-3	TRBV9	.	.	CASSPKGGADTQYF	TGTGCCAGCAGCCCTAAGGGGGGGGCAGATACGCAGTATTTT
TRBJ2-5	TRBV10-3	once	.	CAISVEGETQYF	TGTGCCATCAGTGTGGAGGGGGAGACCCAGTACTTC
TRBJ1-1	TRBV5-1	few	.	CASSLEEGMTEAFF	TGCGCCAGCAGCTTGGAAGAGGGTATGACTGAAGCTTTCTTT
TRBJ2-5	TRBV5-1	many	.	CASSLSGHQETQYF	TGTGCCAGCAGCTTGAGCGGCCACCAAGAGACCCAGTACTTC
TRBJ1-2	TRBV10-3	.	.	CATKPDRRGYTF	TGTGCCACCAAGCCTGACAGGAGGGGCTACACCTTC
TRBJ2-2	TRBV19	few	.	CASSLGLWNTGELFF	TGTGCCAGTAGTCTGGGACTCTGGAACACCGGGGAGCTGTTTTTT
TRBJ1-1	TRBV19	.	.	CASSSPLQGAEAFF	TGTGCCAGTAGTTCCCCTCTCCAAGGCGCTGAAGCTTTCTTT
TRBJ2-1	TRBV6-1	few	TRBD2	CASSPKGASGSNEQFF	TGTGCCAGCAGCCCCAAGGGGGCTAGCGGGAGTAATGAGCAGTTCTTC
TRBJ2-2	TRBV12-3/TRBV12-4	few	TRBD2	CASSLEREAGELFF	TGTGCCAGCAGTCTAGAGCGGGAGGCCGGGGAGCTGTTTTTT
TRBJ2-2	TRBV18	.	.	CASPDRGEAGELFF	TGTGCCAGCCCGGACCGGGGAGAGGCCGGGGAGCTGTTTTTT